This T cell receptor (beta chain) appears in the sequencing data of a study of CD8+CD57+ T cells in acquired aplastic anemia. Study-level background: On average, sorted CD4+ and CD8+ cells gave around 3.3 ug of DNA.

Using genomic DNA as the template, TCR beta VDJ and CDR3 profiling was carried out. TCRdb itself ran the reads through MiXCR, one entry per CDR3 protein. The table has about 160,000 distinct CDR3 sequences, more than 40% seen once. The CDR3 runs 13 residues. In germline, CDR1 is SGHTA, CDR2 FQGNSA. V shed 5 bases, J shed 6 bases, and the junction held 2 bases outside the gene matches. All sequencing subjects had displayed CD8+CD57+ cell expansion on flow cytometry. There was no therapy given to any patient before the blood sampling took place. This clonotype showed up just a few times. The specimen sequenced was sorted CD4+, CD8+, or CD8+CD57+ T cells (not recorded which) from PBMCs. The rearrangement links TRBV7-2 to TRBJ2-7; 12 nucleotides agree with TRBD2. The source of this sequence is a human donor with aplastic anemia. CDR3 region: CASSQGLAGEQYF. CDR3 sequence (DNA): TGTGCCAGCAGCCAGGGACTAGCGGGCGAGCAGTACTTC.